The 6 T cell receptor beta chains in this list originate from one sample, sequenced in a study of blood T cell repertoires in COVID-19. Clones were read by immunoSEQ multiplex PCR, and TCRdb kept only the in-frame ones, dropping some. The sample lists fewer than 250,000 clones, just under 85% seen once, with just under 6.5% in the top ten. Sequenced input: peripheral blood. These receptors came from a woman aged 60-70 years with active or convalescent COVID-19.

The gene calls are TRBV2 and TRBJ1-1; TRBD1 matches at 10 bases. The junction had 10 bases not matched to a gene; V was cut back by 5 bases and J by 1 base. Germline V gene sequence: CDR1 SNHLY, CDR2 FYNNEI. The CDR3 spans 17 residues. The DNA of the CDR3 is TGTGCCAGCAGTCCCGGGACAGGGGAAAGGGGGAACACTGAAGCTTTCTTT. This sequence encodes CASSPGTGERGNTEAFF.

The rearrangement joins TRBV11-2 to TRBJ2-5, with 9 bases fitting TRBD2. This CDR3 comprises 14 residues. The germline CDR1 and CDR2 sequences are SGHAT and FQNNGV. Trimming took 4 bases from V and 5 from J; bases not matched to a gene: 5. Here the CDR3 reads CASSSGLAGETQYF. CDR3 DNA sequence: TGTGCCAGCAGCTCGGGACTAGCTGGCGAGACCCAGTACTTC. Variable domain in full (rest from reference TRBV11-2 and TRBJ2-5): EAGVAQSPRYKIIEKRQSVAFWCNPISGHATLYWYQQILGQGPKLLIQFQNNGVVDDSQLPKDRFSAERLKGVDSTLKIQPAKLEDSAVYLCASSSGLAGETQYFGPGTRLLVL.

A single count supports this clone. The genes are TRBV13 and TRBJ2-3; the match to TRBD2 covers 7 bases. Germline V CDR1 and CDR2: PRHDT, FYEKMQ (reference sequence). The CDR3 has 15 amino acids. After removal of 0 bases from V and 1 base from J, the junction contained 1 base not matched to a gene. In nucleotides, the CDR3 is TGTGCCAGCAGCTTAGGGCTAGCGGGCACAGATACGCAGTATTTT. This encodes CASSLGLAGTDTQYF.

V and J are TRBV19 and TRBJ2-1, with D tentatively TRBD2 (6 bases). Germline values: CDR1 LNHDA, CDR2 SQIVND (reference sequence). This CDR3 has 12 residues. The V end lost 1 base, the J end lost 9 bases, and 7 bases lay between the germline ends. This chain's CDR3 is CASSIVGGEQFF. The CDR3 nucleotides are TGTGCCAGTAGTATAGTGGGGGGTGAGCAGTTCTTC. The variable domain in full, completed from reference TRBV19 and TRBJ2-1, reads DGGITQSPKYLFRKEGQNVTLSCEQNLNHDAMYWYRQDPGQGLRLIYYSQIVNDFQKGDIAEGYSVSREKKESFPLTVTSAQKNPTAFYLCASSIVGGEQFFGPGTRLTVL.

V and J are TRBV24-1 and TRBJ1-2, with no clear D. From germline, CDR1 is KGHDR and CDR2 SFDVKD. V lost 6 bases to trimming and J lost 2 bases, with 12 bases between them. The CDR3 runs 14 residues. This CDR3 reads CATSTNRDNYGYTF. The CDR3 DNA follows: TGTGCCACCAGTACCAACAGAGACAACTATGGCTACACCTTC.

This clone was recorded once. The chain couples TRBV30 to TRBJ2-3; a weak D match, TRBD2 (7 bases). V dropped 6 bases and J dropped 4 bases, with 20 bases sitting between them. This CDR3 contains 15 residues. The germline gives CDR1 GTSNPN, CDR2 SVGIG (reference sequence). The CDR3, as DNA: TGTGCCTGTAACGGGGGGCCACTAGTCTCAGATACGCAGTATTTT. Protein: CACNGGPLVSDTQYF.